These 22 T cell receptor beta chains came from one sample sequenced in a study of blood T cell repertoires in COVID-19. The protocol was immunoSEQ multiplex PCR, while the TCRdb copy is restricted to in-frame clones and leaves out a portion. The sample yields around 64,000 clones, roughly 70% seen once. Source material: PBMCs or T cells enriched from blood (not recorded which). Receptor source: a woman aged 60 to 75 who had been exposed to COVID-19.

The chain joins TRBV7-9 to TRBJ2-1; TRBD2 agrees at 16 bases. V shed 2 bases and J 9 bases; nucleotides not matched to a gene: 4. The CDR3 consists of 16 residues. The germline V gene encodes CDR1 SEHNR and CDR2 FQNEAQ (reference sequence). The CDR3 reads CASSLMGLAGGSEQFF. As DNA, the CDR3 is TGTGCCAGCAGCTTAATGGGACTAGCGGGGGGGAGTGAGCAGTTCTTC.

The chain uses TRBV5-6 and TRBJ1-1; perhaps TRBD1 as D (5 bases). CDR3 length: 12 amino acids. Per germline, CDR1 SGHDT and CDR2 YYEEEE. The V end lost 4 bases, the J end lost 7 bases, and 11 bases lay between the germline ends. CDR3: CASSRQFIEAFF. The DNA of the CDR3 is TGTGCCAGCAGCCGACAGTTTATTGAAGCTTTCTTT.

This sequence joins TRBV18 and TRBJ2-7; D not certain. CDR3 length: 14 residues. V was shortened by 0 bases and J by 1 base, with 7 bases between the two germline ends. The germline CDR1 and CDR2 sequences are KGHSH and LQKENI. The CDR3 DNA follows: TGTGCCAGCTCACCACCTTCCACTTCCTACGAGCAGTACTTC. It yields the protein CASSPPSTSYEQYF.

V is TRBV7-8 and J is TRBJ1-6; 10 bases align to TRBD1. The CDR3 sequence is 15 residues long. J lost 8 bases, V lost 6 bases, and 7 bases had no gene match. Per germline, CDR1 SGHVS and CDR2 FQNEAQ. The CDR3 region has the DNA TGTGCCAGCAGAGTGACCGGGACAGGGGATTCACCCCTCCACTTT. Protein product: CASRVTGTGDSPLHF.

The rearrangement uses TRBV30 and TRBJ1-2; D ambiguous. CDR1 is GTSNPN, CDR2 SVGIG, per germline (reference sequence). V dropped 0 bases and J dropped 10 bases, with 15 bases sitting between them. The CDR3 contains 13 residues. The CDR3 region has the DNA TGTGCCTGGAGTGTCGGGATCACTCTCGACTACACCTTC. Translation: CAWSVGITLDYTF.

The chain joins TRBV7-2 to TRBJ1-3, with 9 nucleotides matching TRBD1. From germline, CDR1 is SGHTA and CDR2 FQGNSA. The V gene end was trimmed by 6 bases and the J gene end by 4 bases; junction bases not matched to a gene: 4. The CDR3 has 14 residues. The CDR3, as DNA: TGTGCCAGCAGAACAGGGGGCTCCGGAAACACCATATATTTT. Its protein product is CASRTGGSGNTIYF.

The J gene is TRBJ2-5, the V gene TRBV5-4; the match to TRBD2 covers 16 bases. The CDR3 is 17 residues long. CDR1 and CDR2 (germline): SGHNT, YYREEE (reference sequence). J was trimmed by 5 bases and V by 4 bases; bases with no gene match: 8. In nucleotides, the CDR3 is TGTGCCAGCAGCGGTGGGACTAGCGGGGGGGTCCGGGAGACCCAGTACTTC. This encodes CASSGGTSGGVRETQYF.

The V call is TRBV7-9, the J call TRBJ2-1; TRBD1 aligns across 9 bases. This CDR3 is 16 amino acids long. Germline CDR1 SEHNR, CDR2 FQNEAQ (reference sequence). Trimming at V came to 7 bases and at J to 6 bases, leaving 13 bases not matched to a gene. The chain's CDR3 is CASNPIIGTGTNEQFF. As DNA, the CDR3 is TGTGCCAGCAACCCCATAATAGGGACAGGGACCAATGAGCAGTTCTTC.

The rearrangement uses TRBV7-3 and TRBJ1-2; D gene unclear. Germline V gene data show CDR1 as SGHTA and CDR2 as FQGTGA. V was trimmed by 4 bases and J by 8 bases, leaving 14 bases between them. The CDR3 totals 13 residues. The CDR3 DNA sequence: TGTGCCAGCAGCTCAAAGGGCGGGTACGGCTACACCTTC. It encodes CASSSKGGYGYTF.

This clone was seen many times. This sequence joins TRBV18 and TRBJ1-1, with D possibly TRBD1 on 5 matching bases. Germline-derived CDR1 and CDR2 are KGHSH and LQKENI. The length of the CDR3 is 13 residues. The ends were cut back, 6 bases at V and 3 bases at J, with 11 bases in the middle. In DNA, the CDR3 is TGTGCCAGCTCCCTCGGAGGGGACACTGAAGCTTTCTTT. Translated, it gives CASSLGGDTEAFF.

The chain is built from TRBV30 and TRBJ1-2; D unclear. This CDR3 comprises 13 residues. Germline CDR1 GTSNPN, CDR2 SVGIG (reference sequence). The V gene lost 2 bases and the J gene lost 4 bases, with 11 bases spanning the gap. The CDR3 sequence is CAWSRPPGYGYTF. The DNA for the CDR3 is TGTGCCTGGAGTCGGCCCCCGGGCTATGGCTACACCTTC. Drawing the rest from reference TRBV30 and TRBJ1-2, the complete variable domain is SQTIHQWPATLVQPVGSPLSLECTVEGTSNPNLYWYRQAAGRGLQLLFYSVGIGQISSEVPQNLSASRPQDRQFILSSKKLLLSDSGFYLCAWSRPPGYGYTFGSGTRLTVV.

The chain has TRBV6-5 and TRBJ1-2, with unresolved D. Germline V gene data show CDR1 as MNHEY and CDR2 as SVGAGI. Deletions cut 6 bases from V and 4 bases from J, with 12 bases between. This CDR3 region has 13 residues. The CDR3 nucleotides are TGTGCCAGCAGCGACCCCGGAGGCTATGGCTACACCTTC. As protein: CASSDPGGYGYTF.

The V gene is TRBV7-6, the J gene TRBJ2-1; 12 bases fit TRBD2. This CDR3 has 16 amino acids. The germline gives CDR1 SGHVS, CDR2 FNYEAQ. Unmatched junction bases numbered 11, after V lost 4 bases and J lost 10 bases. This CDR3 is CASSSRSGLAGNEQFF. The CDR3 coding sequence is TGTGCCAGCAGCTCCAGATCGGGACTAGCGGGTAACGAGCAGTTCTTC.

The rearrangement uses TRBV19 and TRBJ2-2, with TRBD1 matching over 8 bases. The CDR3 covers 17 residues. The germline V gene encodes CDR1 LNHDA and CDR2 SQIVND (reference sequence). J gave up 6 bases and V 1 base, and 10 bases lay outside the gene matches. Written as DNA, the CDR3 is TGTGCCAGTAGTATAGCAGGGCGCAGGGGGCGGTCCGGGGAGCTGTTTTTT. Its protein is CASSIAGRRGRSGELFF.

The rearrangement uses TRBV6-5 and TRBJ1-2; D is possibly TRBD1 (6 bases). CDR1 and CDR2 from the germline V gene are MNHEY and SVGAGI. Deletions cut 6 bases from V and 6 bases from J, with 17 bases between. CDR3 length equals 14 residues. The CDR3 coding sequence is TGTGCCAGCAGGACTTCGACAGGAAAGGATGGCTACACCTTC. This codes for CASRTSTGKDGYTF.

The chain employs TRBV28 and TRBJ2-5, with TRBD2 as a possible D gene (5 bases). Trimming stripped 3 bases from V and 2 bases from J, with 7 bases between. Germline CDR1 reads MDHEN; CDR2 reads SYDVKM. This CDR3 region has 13 residues. DNA of the CDR3: TGTGCCAGCAGTTTTGGCGGGCAAGAGACCCAGTACTTC. Translating it yields CASSFGGQETQYF.

The chain employs TRBV7-2 and TRBJ2-7, with 9 bases aligning to TRBD2. V dropped 5 bases and J dropped 3; count of bases not matched to a gene: 8. This CDR3 has 15 amino acids. From germline, CDR1 is SGHTA and CDR2 FQGNSA. The CDR3 DNA sequence: TGTGCCAGCAGCAAATCCGGGACTAGCCTCTACGAGCAGTACTTC. It codes for CASSKSGTSLYEQYF. The variable domain in full, with the rest retrieved from reference TRBV7-2 and TRBJ2-7, is GAGVSQSPSNKVTEKGKDVELRCDPISGHTALYWYRQSLGQGLEFLIYFQGNSAPDKSGLPSDRFSAERTGGSVSTLTIQRTQQEDSAVYLCASSKSGTSLYEQYFGPGTRLTVT.

This clone was detected only once. V is TRBV10-2 and J is TRBJ2-7, with D possibly being TRBD2 (6 bases). Trimming left V 0 bases short and J 0 bases short, with 12 bases between. The CDR3 covers 16 residues. CDR1 and CDR2 from the germline V gene are WSHSY and SAAADI. The CDR3 protein is CASSESIGGYSYEQYF. As DNA, the CDR3 is TGCGCCAGCAGTGAGTCGATTGGGGGGTACTCCTACGAGCAGTACTTC.

This clone has a count of ten or more. V gene TRBV19 combines with J gene TRBJ2-1; 9 nucleotides match TRBD2. The CDR3 sequence is 15 residues long. V was clipped by 3 bases and J by 7 bases; unmatched bases: 7. Germline V gene data show CDR1 as LNHDA and CDR2 as SQIVND (reference sequence). CDR3 residues: CASSMVAGALNEQFF. In nucleotides, the CDR3 is TGTGCCAGTAGTATGGTAGCGGGAGCTCTGAATGAGCAGTTCTTC. The variable domain in full, with the rest retrieved from reference TRBV19 and TRBJ2-1, is DGGITQSPKYLFRKEGQNVTLSCEQNLNHDAMYWYRQDPGQGLRLIYYSQIVNDFQKGDIAEGYSVSREKKESFPLTVTSAQKNPTAFYLCASSMVAGALNEQFFGPGTRLTVL.

The gene calls are TRBV29-1 and TRBJ1-4, with 8 nucleotides matching TRBD1. The CDR3 runs 14 residues. From germline, CDR1 is SQVTM and CDR2 ANQGSEA. V lost 7 bases and J lost 7; bases outside the gene matches: 11. CDR3 sequence reads: CSAQPITGGEKLFF. The CDR3 DNA sequence: TGCAGCGCACAACCAATTACAGGGGGTGAAAAACTGTTTTTT.

V is TRBV28 and J is TRBJ2-3, with D tentatively TRBD1 (6 bases). The V and J ends lost 2 bases and 2 bases respectively, with 23 bases between them. Germline V gene sequence: CDR1 MDHEN, CDR2 SYDVKM. CDR3 length: 19 amino acids. The CDR3 is CASSLVGAAAGDLTDTQYF. The DNA for the CDR3 is TGTGCCAGCAGTTTAGTGGGAGCCGCGGCAGGGGATCTCACAGATACGCAGTATTTT.

V is TRBV11-2 and J is TRBJ2-5; 8 nucleotides line up with TRBD2. Trimming cost V 1 base and J 5 bases; bases outside gene matches: 9. CDR1 SGHAT and CDR2 FQNNGV come from the germline V gene. The CDR3 runs to 16 residues. CDR3 DNA: TGTGCCAGCAGCTTAGCACCCGGGGGGGCATGGGAGACCCAGTACTTC. Its translation is CASSLAPGGAWETQYF.